The 5 T cell receptor beta chains given below trace back to one sample, sequenced in a study of blood T cell repertoires in COVID-19. TCRdb's table, derived via immunoSEQ multiplex PCR, lists solely in-frame clones and lacks some. The sample includes approximately 190,000 clones, roughly four fifths of them seen just once. The sequenced sample was peripheral blood. These receptors were taken from a man aged 25-40 years with active or convalescent COVID-19.

This clone was observed a handful of times. The rearrangement uses TRBV6-1 and TRBJ1-1, with D possibly TRBD1 on 5 matching bases. The CDR3 length is 17 residues. With 0 bases removed from V and 5 bases from J, the gap between germline ends came to 19 bases. The germline gives CDR1 MNHNS, CDR2 SASEGT. For the CDR3, the DNA is TGTGCCAGCAGTGAAGCCGTCGGGTCAGGGTGGGGAACTGAAGCTTTCTTT. This gives the protein CASSEAVGSGWGTEAFF.

The chain couples TRBV5-1 to TRBJ2-5; 7 nucleotides agree with TRBD2. The CDR3 totals 13 residues. The junction had 5 bases not matched to a gene; V was cut back by 4 bases and J by 5 bases. Germline CDR1 and CDR2: SGHRS and YFSETQ. The CDR3 sequence is CASSPWGGETQYF. The CDR3 DNA is TGCGCCAGCAGCCCCTGGGGGGGGGAGACCCAGTACTTC.

This clone has only one observation. The chain has TRBV18 and TRBJ2-7; 7 bases are shared with TRBD2. This CDR3 contains 17 residues. Trimming took 3 bases from V and 0 from J; bases not matched to a gene: 11. Germline V gives CDR1 KGHSH, CDR2 LQKENI. The CDR3 coding sequence is TGTGCCAGCTCACCGACCAGTGGAGCGGGGAACTCCTACGAGCAGTACTTC. As protein: CASSPTSGAGNSYEQYF.

The CDR3 sequence is CASSLLTAERTVSNQPQHF. CDR3 nucleotide sequence: TGTGCCAGCAGTTTATTAACGGCCGAGAGGACTGTGAGCAATCAGCCCCAGCATTTT. The chain combines TRBV28 with TRBJ1-5; D gene unclear. The CDR3 spans 19 residues. Deletions cut 1 base from V and 1 base from J, with 20 bases between. CDR1 and CDR2 (germline): MDHEN, SYDVKM.

This clone showed up just once. This chain uses TRBV7-2 with TRBJ2-3; TRBD2 agrees at 13 bases. CDR3 length: 15 amino acids. The trim removed 6 bases at V and 6 bases at J, leaving 6 bases unmatched. Germline-derived CDR1 and CDR2 are SGHTA and FQGNSA. CDR3 region: CASREGLAGLDTQYF. In DNA, the CDR3 is TGTGCCAGCAGAGAGGGACTAGCGGGATTGGATACGCAGTATTTT.